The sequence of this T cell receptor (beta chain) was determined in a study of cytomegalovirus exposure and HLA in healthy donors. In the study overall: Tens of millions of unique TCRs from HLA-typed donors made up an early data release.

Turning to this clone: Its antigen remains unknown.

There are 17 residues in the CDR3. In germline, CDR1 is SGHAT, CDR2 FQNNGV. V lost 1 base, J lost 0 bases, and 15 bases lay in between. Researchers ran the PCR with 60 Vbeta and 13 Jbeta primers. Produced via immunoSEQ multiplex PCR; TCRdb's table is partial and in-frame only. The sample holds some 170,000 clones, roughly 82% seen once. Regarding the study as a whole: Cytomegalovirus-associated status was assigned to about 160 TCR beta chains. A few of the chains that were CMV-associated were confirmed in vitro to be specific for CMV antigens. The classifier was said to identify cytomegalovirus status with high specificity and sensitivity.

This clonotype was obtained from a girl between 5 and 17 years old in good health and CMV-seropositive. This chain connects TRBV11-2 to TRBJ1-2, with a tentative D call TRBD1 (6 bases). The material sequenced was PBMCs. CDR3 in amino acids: CASSLALKTGSNYGYTF. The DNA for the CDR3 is TGTGCCAGCAGCTTAGCCCTAAAGACAGGTTCTAACTATGGCTACACCTTC.